This TCR beta chain was sequenced for a study of blood T cells in healthy people across ages. This clonotype showed up just a few times. Alongside a J-beta primer mix, a sample-barcoded 5' primer served in a second PCR lasting roughly 7 to 12 cycles. Using its own MiXCR run on the 5' RACE reads, TCRdb lists one record per CDR3 protein. The sample records 800,000 or so distinct CDR3 sequences, around 50% being singletons. This CDR3 is 16 amino acids long. Trimming removed 5 bases from V and 3 bases from J; junction bases left unmatched: 4. CDR1 MDHEN and CDR2 SYDVKM come from the germline V gene. The sequenced sample consisted of blood. The TCR was taken from a man older than 75 in good health. This sequence joins TRBV28 and TRBJ2-3; 14 positions match TRBD2. In DNA, the CDR3 is TGTGCCAGCAGTGGACTAGCGGGAGGTTTAACAGATACGCAGTATTTT. Its translation: CASSGLAGGLTDTQYF.